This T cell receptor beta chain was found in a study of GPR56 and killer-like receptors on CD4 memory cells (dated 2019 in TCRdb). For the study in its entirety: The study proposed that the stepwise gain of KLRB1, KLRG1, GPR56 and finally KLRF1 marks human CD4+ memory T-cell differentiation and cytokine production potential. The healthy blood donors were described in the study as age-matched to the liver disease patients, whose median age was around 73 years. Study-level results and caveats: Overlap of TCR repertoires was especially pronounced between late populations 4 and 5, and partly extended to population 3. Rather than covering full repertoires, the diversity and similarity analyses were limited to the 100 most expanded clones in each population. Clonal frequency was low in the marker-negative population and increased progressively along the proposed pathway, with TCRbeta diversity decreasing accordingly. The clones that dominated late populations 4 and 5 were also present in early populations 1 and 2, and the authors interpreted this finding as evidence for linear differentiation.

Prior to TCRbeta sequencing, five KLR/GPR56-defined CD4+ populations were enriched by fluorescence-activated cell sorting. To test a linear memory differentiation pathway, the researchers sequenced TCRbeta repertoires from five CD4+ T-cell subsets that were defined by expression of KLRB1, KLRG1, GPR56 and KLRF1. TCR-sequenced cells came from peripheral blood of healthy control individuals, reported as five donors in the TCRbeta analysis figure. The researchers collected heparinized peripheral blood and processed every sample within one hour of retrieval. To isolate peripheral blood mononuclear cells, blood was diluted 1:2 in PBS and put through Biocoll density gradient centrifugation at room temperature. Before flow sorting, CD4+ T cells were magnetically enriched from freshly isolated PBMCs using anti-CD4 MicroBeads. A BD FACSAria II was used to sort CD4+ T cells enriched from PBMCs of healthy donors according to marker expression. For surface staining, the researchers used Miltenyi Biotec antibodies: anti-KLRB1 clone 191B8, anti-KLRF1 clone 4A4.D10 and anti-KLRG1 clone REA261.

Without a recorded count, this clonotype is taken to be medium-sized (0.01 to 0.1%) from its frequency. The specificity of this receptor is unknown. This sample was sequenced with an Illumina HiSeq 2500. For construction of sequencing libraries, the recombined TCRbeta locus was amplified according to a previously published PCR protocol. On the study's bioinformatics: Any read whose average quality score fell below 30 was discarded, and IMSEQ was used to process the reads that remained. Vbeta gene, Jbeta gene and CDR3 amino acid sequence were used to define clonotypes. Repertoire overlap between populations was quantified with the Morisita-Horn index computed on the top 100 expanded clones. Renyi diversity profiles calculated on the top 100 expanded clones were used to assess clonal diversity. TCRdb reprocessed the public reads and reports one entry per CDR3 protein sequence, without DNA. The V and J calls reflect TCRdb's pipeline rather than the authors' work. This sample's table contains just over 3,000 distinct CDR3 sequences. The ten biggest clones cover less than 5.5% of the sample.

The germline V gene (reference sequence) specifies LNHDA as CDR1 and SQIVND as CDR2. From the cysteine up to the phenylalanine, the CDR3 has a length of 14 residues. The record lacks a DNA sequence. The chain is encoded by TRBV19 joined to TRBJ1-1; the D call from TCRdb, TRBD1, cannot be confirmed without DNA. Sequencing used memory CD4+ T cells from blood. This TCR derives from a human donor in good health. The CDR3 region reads CASCSPGTGDEAFF. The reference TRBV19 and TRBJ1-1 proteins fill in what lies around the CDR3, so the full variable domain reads DGGITQSPKYLFRKEGQNVTLSCEQNLNHDAMYWYRQDPGQGLRLIYYSQIVNDFQKGDIAEGYSVSREKKESFPLTVTSAQKNPTAFYLCASCSPGTGDEAFFGQGTRLTVV.